This TCR beta chain was documented in a study of vaccination and CD4 T cells after COVID-19. The Oncomine TCR Beta short-read assay was what sequenced the DNA obtained from cultured CD4+ T cells. Using its own MiXCR run on the PCR reads, TCRdb lists one record per CDR3 protein. The sample has under 20,000 distinct CDR3 sequences, 57% seen once. This CDR3 contains 17 residues. J lost 3 bases, V lost 3 bases, and 12 bases had no gene match. Germline CDR1 reads LNHDA; CDR2 reads SQIVND (reference sequence). Notes on this clonotype: Its antigen is unknown.

The treatment was: roughly 10-day PBMC culture with coronavirus spike peptide pools or control peptides (ViraFEST assay). This TCR came from a human donor who had recovered from COVID-19. The rearrangement uses TRBV19 and TRBJ2-7; 9 bases map to TRBD1. Specimen: CD4+ T cells from blood, cultured in vitro. Written as DNA, the CDR3 is TGTGCCAGTAGTATCGTGCCGGGACAGGGTCACCACTACGAGCAGTACTTC. This gives the protein CASSIVPGQGHHYEQYF. The full variable domain, rest sourced from reference TRBV19 and TRBJ2-7, is DGGITQSPKYLFRKEGQNVTLSCEQNLNHDAMYWYRQDPGQGLRLIYYSQIVNDFQKGDIAEGYSVSREKKESFPLTVTSAQKNPTAFYLCASSIVPGQGHHYEQYFGPGTRLTVT.